This TCR beta chain stems from a study of shared clonotypes between healthy human individuals. CD4+ cell separation produced CD45RA+ naive and CD45RA-negative memory subsets. Regarding the study as a whole: Relative to clonotypes present in all four donors, those not shared had lower generation probabilities. Rarefaction showed that sequencing of sorted subsets was incomplete (despite large depth). Memory subsets had estimated richness that was generally smaller than that of naive subsets.

As concerns this clone: Its antigen is unidentified.

The CDR3 sequence is 14 residues long. Trimming removed 6 bases from V and 8 bases from J; junction bases left unmatched: 12. CDR1 MDHEN and CDR2 SYDVKM come from the germline V gene. Only in-frame clones appear in the TCRdb table, and some are missing; sequencing was by immunoSEQ multiplex PCR. The data contain about 1.5 million clones, approximately 98% of them singletons. Sequences were obtained from naive CD4+ T cells sorted from blood. Sample subset: CD45RA+ positively selected. The chain carries TRBV28 and TRBJ1-2; 7 bases line up with TRBD1. This receptor was obtained from a man aged 25-45 years in good health. Here the CDR3 reads CASSSTGVVIGYTF. CDR3 bases: TGTGCCAGCAGCTCCACAGGGGTTGTTATCGGCTACACCTTC.